Listed below are T cell receptor beta chains from one sample, sequenced in a study of CD8+ T cells in alopecia areata. Assay used: immunoSEQ multiplex PCR; TCRdb lists only in-frame clones, some missing. In the table there are roughly 190,000 clones, roughly three fifths of which are singletons. The sample consisted of CD4+ T cells sorted from blood, taken at week 4, from a patient treated with tofacitinib. All receptors derive from a human donor with alopecia areata. CDR3s include the opening cysteine and the closing phenylalanine or tryptophan. A D gene is named only where the DNA matches it firmly. A row's size may be missing; if present it is once, few, many or a size class.

CDR3aa: CASSLDTDYEQYF
CDR3nt: TGCGCCAGCAGCTTGGATACCGATTACGAGCAGTACTTC
v_gene: TRBV5-1
j_gene: TRBJ2-7
abundance: -
d_gene: -

CDR3aa: CASSDGIFNEQFF
CDR3nt: TGTGCCAGCAGCGACGGGATTTTCAATGAGCAGTTCTTC
v_gene: TRBV11-2
j_gene: TRBJ2-1
abundance: few
d_gene: -

CDR3aa: CAWSATDATNEKLFF
CDR3nt: TGTGCCTGGAGTGCGACAGACGCAACTAATGAAAAACTGTTTTTT
v_gene: TRBV30
j_gene: TRBJ1-4
abundance: -
d_gene: -

CDR3aa: CSVISGRRYNEQFF
CDR3nt: TGCAGCGTCATTAGCGGGAGGCGTTACAATGAGCAGTTCTTC
v_gene: TRBV29-1
j_gene: TRBJ2-1
abundance: few
d_gene: TRBD2

CDR3aa: CASSPTQGTDYGYTF
CDR3nt: TGCGCCAGCAGCCCCACTCAGGGGACAGACTATGGCTACACCTTC
v_gene: TRBV4-1
j_gene: TRBJ1-2
abundance: -
d_gene: TRBD1

CDR3aa: CASSPQPGTSGLATQYF
CDR3nt: TGCGCCAGCAGCCCTCAGCCCGGGACTAGCGGTTTGGCCACGCAGTATTTT
v_gene: TRBV5-1
j_gene: TRBJ2-3
abundance: many
d_gene: TRBD2

CDR3aa: CASSPGRGTYEQYF
CDR3nt: TGCGCCAGCAGCCCAGGGAGGGGAACCTACGAGCAGTACTTC
v_gene: TRBV4-1
j_gene: TRBJ2-7
abundance: -
d_gene: TRBD2

CDR3aa: CASSTRTGSETQYF
CDR3nt: TGTGCCAGTAGTACCAGGACAGGGAGTGAGACCCAGTACTTC
v_gene: TRBV19
j_gene: TRBJ2-5
abundance: few
d_gene: TRBD1

CDR3aa: CAWSPDSPSYEQYF
CDR3nt: TGTGCCTGGAGTCCGGACAGCCCGTCCTACGAGCAGTACTTC
v_gene: TRBV30
j_gene: TRBJ2-7
abundance: -
d_gene: -

CDR3aa: CASSAASGAVGTQYF
CDR3nt: TGTGCCAGCAGTGCTGCCAGCGGGGCCGTCGGTACGCAGTATTTT
v_gene: TRBV2
j_gene: TRBJ2-3
abundance: -
d_gene: TRBD2

CDR3aa: CSAPRRHEQFF
CDR3nt: TGCAGTGCCCCGCGGAGACATGAGCAGTTCTTC
v_gene: TRBV20-1
j_gene: TRBJ2-1
abundance: -
d_gene: -

CDR3aa: CSVGDREFPYEQYF
CDR3nt: TGCAGCGTGGGGGACAGGGAATTTCCCTACGAGCAGTACTTC
v_gene: TRBV29-1
j_gene: TRBJ2-7
abundance: -
d_gene: TRBD1

CDR3aa: CSVDLTGREQYF
CDR3nt: TGCAGCGTTGACCTGACCGGGAGGGAGCAGTACTTC
v_gene: TRBV29-1
j_gene: TRBJ2-7
abundance: -
d_gene: TRBD2

CDR3aa: CASSLESPRNQPQHF
CDR3nt: TGTGCCAGCAGCTTAGAGTCCCCGCGCAATCAGCCCCAGCATTTT
v_gene: TRBV7-2
j_gene: TRBJ1-5
abundance: -
d_gene: -

CDR3aa: CASSQDVTEDGYTF
CDR3nt: TGCGCCAGCAGCCAAGATGTGACAGAGGATGGCTACACCTTC
v_gene: TRBV4-3
j_gene: TRBJ1-2
abundance: -
d_gene: -

CDR3aa: CASSLGDTGELFF
CDR3nt: TGCGCCAGCAGCTTGGGAGACACCGGGGAGCTGTTTTTT
v_gene: TRBV5-1
j_gene: TRBJ2-2
abundance: -
d_gene: -

CDR3aa: CASSRRTSGRFGTDTQYF
CDR3nt: TGTGCCAGCAGCCGGCGGACTAGCGGGAGATTCGGCACAGATACGCAGTATTTT
v_gene: TRBV5-8
j_gene: TRBJ2-3
abundance: -
d_gene: TRBD2

CDR3aa: CSVVVGLSNQPQHF
CDR3nt: TGCAGCGTCGTCGTAGGGCTTAGCAATCAGCCCCAGCATTTT
v_gene: TRBV29-1
j_gene: TRBJ1-5
abundance: once
d_gene: -

CDR3aa: CSVIQGAGQPQHF
CDR3nt: TGCAGCGTTATACAGGGGGCGGGGCAGCCCCAGCATTTT
v_gene: TRBV29-1
j_gene: TRBJ1-5
abundance: -
d_gene: TRBD1

CDR3aa: CSVVDSYEQYF
CDR3nt: TGCAGCGTTGTGGATTCCTACGAGCAGTACTTC
v_gene: TRBV29-1
j_gene: TRBJ2-7
abundance: -
d_gene: -

CDR3aa: CSVSPGQLEGNTEAFF
CDR3nt: TGCAGCGTTTCCCCGGGACAGTTGGAGGGGAACACTGAAGCTTTCTTT
v_gene: TRBV29-1
j_gene: TRBJ1-1
abundance: -
d_gene: TRBD1

CDR3aa: CTSSQNPSGVYEQYF
CDR3nt: TGCACCAGCAGCCAAAACCCTAGCGGGGTATACGAGCAGTACTTC
v_gene: TRBV1
j_gene: TRBJ2-7
abundance: -
d_gene: -

CDR3aa: CASSLELAASTDTQYF
CDR3nt: TGTGCCAGCAGCTTAGAACTAGCGGCAAGCACAGATACGCAGTATTTT
v_gene: TRBV7-8
j_gene: TRBJ2-3
abundance: few
d_gene: TRBD2

CDR3aa: CSVVLSSYEQYF
CDR3nt: TGCAGCGTTGTTCTAAGCTCCTACGAGCAGTACTTC
v_gene: TRBV29-1
j_gene: TRBJ2-7
abundance: -
d_gene: -

CDR3aa: CAWKAEGGYTF
CDR3nt: TGTGCCTGGAAGGCGGAGGGAGGCTACACCTTC
v_gene: TRBV30
j_gene: TRBJ1-2
abundance: few
d_gene: -

CDR3aa: CASSFRGRTDTQYF
CDR3nt: TGTGCCAGCAGCTTCAGGGGGCGAACAGATACGCAGTATTTT
v_gene: TRBV7-9
j_gene: TRBJ2-3
abundance: few
d_gene: TRBD1

CDR3aa: CASIQGGNNEQFF
CDR3nt: TGTGCCAGCATTCAGGGCGGAAACAATGAGCAGTTCTTC
v_gene: TRBV7-9
j_gene: TRBJ2-1
abundance: -
d_gene: -

CDR3aa: CASSLQADTQYF
CDR3nt: TGTGCCAGCAGCTTACAGGCAGATACGCAGTATTTT
v_gene: TRBV11-2
j_gene: TRBJ2-3
abundance: -
d_gene: -

CDR3aa: CASSQPTSGSYEQYF
CDR3nt: TGTGCCAGCAGCCAACCGACTAGCGGTTCCTACGAGCAGTACTTC
v_gene: TRBV4-2
j_gene: TRBJ2-7
abundance: -
d_gene: TRBD2

CDR3aa: CASSLAADRGNEQFF
CDR3nt: TGTGCCAGCAGCTTAGCTGCGGACAGGGGGAATGAGCAGTTCTTC
v_gene: TRBV7-2
j_gene: TRBJ2-1
abundance: many
d_gene: TRBD1

CDR3aa: CASSARQGEVGEKLFF
CDR3nt: TGTGCCAGCAGCGCAAGACAGGGGGAAGTAGGTGAAAAACTGTTTTTT
v_gene: TRBV5-4
j_gene: TRBJ1-4
abundance: -
d_gene: TRBD1

CDR3aa: CASSPRRDSGETQYF
CDR3nt: TGTGCCAGCAGTCCTCGAAGGGATAGTGGGGAGACCCAGTACTTC
v_gene: TRBV2
j_gene: TRBJ2-5
abundance: once
d_gene: -

CDR3aa: CAWTSVGGAREAFF
CDR3nt: TGTGCCTGGACCTCAGTTGGTGGGGCGAGGGAAGCTTTCTTT
v_gene: TRBV30
j_gene: TRBJ1-1
abundance: -
d_gene: -

CDR3aa: CASSPGASGSIDTQYF
CDR3nt: TGTGCCAGCAGCCCGGGGGCTAGCGGGAGCATAGATACGCAGTATTTT
v_gene: TRBV28
j_gene: TRBJ2-3
abundance: many
d_gene: TRBD2

CDR3aa: CASSDSHPMIEQYF
CDR3nt: TGTGCCAGCAGTGATTCCCACCCGATGATTGAGCAGTACTTC
v_gene: TRBV25-1
j_gene: TRBJ2-7
abundance: few
d_gene: -

CDR3aa: CAISGLGTGSVGANVLTF
CDR3nt: TGTGCCATCAGTGGTTTGGGGACAGGGAGTGTTGGGGCCAACGTCCTGACTTTC
v_gene: TRBV10-3
j_gene: TRBJ2-6
abundance: -
d_gene: TRBD1

CDR3aa: CASSQRMQGNYGYTF
CDR3nt: TGCGCCAGCAGCCAAAGAATGCAGGGGAACTATGGCTACACCTTC
v_gene: TRBV4-1
j_gene: TRBJ1-2
abundance: once
d_gene: -

CDR3aa: CASSQEGLGYGYTF
CDR3nt: TGCGCCAGCAGCCAAGAGGGGTTGGGCTATGGCTACACCTTC
v_gene: TRBV4-3
j_gene: TRBJ1-2
abundance: -
d_gene: -

CDR3aa: CSASQLWEQFF
CDR3nt: TGCAGTGCTAGCCAACTCTGGGAGCAGTTCTTC
v_gene: TRBV20-1
j_gene: TRBJ2-1
abundance: -
d_gene: -

CDR3aa: CASSYSGTSVSSYEQYF
CDR3nt: TGCGCCAGCAGCTACTCCGGGACTAGCGTTTCATCCTACGAGCAGTACTTC
v_gene: TRBV5-1
j_gene: TRBJ2-7
abundance: -
d_gene: TRBD2

CDR3aa: CASSTATSAYNEQFF
CDR3nt: TGCGCCAGCAGCACCGCCACTTCCGCCTACAATGAGCAGTTCTTC
v_gene: TRBV5-1
j_gene: TRBJ2-1
abundance: -
d_gene: -

CDR3aa: CASSSTVNYGYTF
CDR3nt: TGTGCCAGCAGCTCGACAGTTAACTATGGCTACACCTTC
v_gene: TRBV9
j_gene: TRBJ1-2
abundance: -
d_gene: -

CDR3aa: CASSRQGIYNEQFF
CDR3nt: TGTGCCAGCAGTAGGCAGGGCATCTACAATGAGCAGTTCTTC
v_gene: TRBV2
j_gene: TRBJ2-1
abundance: few
d_gene: -

CDR3aa: CASSDPTDGGNQPQHF
CDR3nt: TGTGCCAGCAGTGACCCCACCGATGGGGGCAATCAGCCCCAGCATTTT
v_gene: TRBV25-1
j_gene: TRBJ1-5
abundance: -
d_gene: -

CDR3aa: CSVERGEALSGANVLTF
CDR3nt: TGCAGCGTGGAGAGAGGGGAGGCACTCTCGGGGGCCAACGTCCTGACTTTC
v_gene: TRBV29-1
j_gene: TRBJ2-6
abundance: once
d_gene: -

CDR3aa: CSSGLDYNEQFF
CDR3nt: TGCTCTTCGGGACTAGACTACAATGAGCAGTTCTTC
v_gene: TRBV29-1
j_gene: TRBJ2-1
abundance: -
d_gene: TRBD2

CDR3aa: CASSHRQGVGLETQYF
CDR3nt: TGTGCCAGCAGCCACCGACAGGGCGTGGGCCTAGAGACCCAGTACTTC
v_gene: TRBV14
j_gene: TRBJ2-5
abundance: -
d_gene: TRBD1

CDR3aa: CASSPWTSNEQFF
CDR3nt: TGTGCCAGCAGCCCCTGGACTAGCAATGAGCAGTTCTTC
v_gene: TRBV9
j_gene: TRBJ2-1
abundance: -
d_gene: TRBD2

CDR3aa: CATSRDKRGIHEQYF
CDR3nt: TGTGCCACCAGCAGAGACAAGCGAGGCATCCACGAGCAGTACTTC
v_gene: TRBV15
j_gene: TRBJ2-7
abundance: -
d_gene: -

CDR3aa: CSVEAVPGGGKLFF
CDR3nt: TGCAGCGTTGAAGCGGTCCCAGGAGGAGGAAAACTGTTTTTT
v_gene: TRBV29-1
j_gene: TRBJ1-4
abundance: -
d_gene: -

CDR3aa: CASSPLQGGYEQYF
CDR3nt: TGTGCCAGCAGCCCTTTACAGGGGGGGTACGAGCAGTACTTC
v_gene: TRBV7-9
j_gene: TRBJ2-7
abundance: -
d_gene: -